Sequencing of this T cell receptor beta chain was carried out in a study of blood T cell repertoires in COVID-19 (TCRdb year 2020). Turning to the overall study: Collaborator samples came from the United States, Italy and Spain and covered acute and convalescent phases of COVID-19. The material from the prospective study consisted of cDNA or gDNA derived from T cells, B-cell-depleted T cells, or PBMCs. Deeply sampled blood TCRbeta repertoires from subjects exposed to, actively infected with, or recovered from COVID-19 were included in the dataset. The repertoires were released in a freely available public database intended as a resource for research on the immune response to SARS-CoV-2. Samples came from the ongoing ImmuneRACE study (first 160 participants) plus 1,254 subjects from 6 global collaborators. Sample metadata almost always included a de-identified subject ID, COVID-19 status, age in years and sex. Where HLA class I and class II types were available, the types were taken from metadata supplied by the sample provider, not from assay-based typing.

Only one count was recorded for this clone. Its recognized antigen is unknown. No base-level quality is on record; no much larger clone is a single base apart. The immunoSEQ Assay, a bias-controlled multiplex PCR, was used to amplify TCRbeta CDR3 regions from genomic DNA. The published analysis was carried out like this. The number of nucleated cells in each sample was estimated by amplification of reference gene primers within the assay. Sequence reads were collapsed and filtered to measure the absolute abundance of every unique TCRbeta CDR3 rearrangement. For each sample, productive Simpson clonality was calculated as the square root of Simpson's diversity index over productive rearrangements. TCRdb carries this immuneACCESS record with in-frame sequences only. Its versions omit some clonotypes, under half of them owing to an unresolved V gene in the studies checked, with the rest unexplained. That table supplies the V and J calls and clone size; D and trimming were determined from the DNA. Across this sample there are about 290,000 clones, with roughly 90% seen only once. In total, the top ten clones hold 1.7% of the sample.

The full study reports these points: The amount of clinical and demographic metadata varied by source and participant and was provided uncurated.

V is cut back by 0 bases and J by 3 bases, with 8 bases in the junction unmatched. According to the germline V gene (reference sequence), CDR1 reads SGHNT and CDR2 reads YYREEE. Counted from cysteine to phenylalanine, this CDR3 has 17 amino acids. Here the CDR3 DNA is all that survives: 51 bases in frame from base 1. Enrolling through a virtual design, the prospective study's participants ranged in age from roughly 18 to 89 years and lived across some 23 United States geographic areas. In the prospective study, participants were assigned to cohorts based on the clinical history participants reported in a screening survey and a study questionnaire. For ImmuneRACE Cohort 3, a participant was defined as recovered based on two consecutive negative NP/OP PCR tests, clearance by a healthcare professional, or resolution of symptoms. In the prospective study, whole blood, serum and a nasopharyngeal or oropharyngeal swab were collected from each participant by mobile phlebotomists. Prospective study participants could optionally give additional blood draws and questionnaires over an approximately 2-month period. Prospective study blood samples were shipped either frozen or at room temperature before DNA extraction.

The clonotype was recovered from a woman aged 40 to 50 who had recovered from COVID-19. Sequencing input: PBMCs or T cells enriched from blood (not recorded which). The receptor chain draws on TRBV5-4 and TRBJ1-3; 8 central bases correspond to TRBD1. At the DNA level, the sequence is TGTGCCAGCAGCTTGGACTCGGCAGGGGGCGTTGGAAACACCATATATTTT. The resulting protein is CASSLDSAGGVGNTIYF.